This passage covers 2 T cell receptor beta chains from one sample sequenced in a study of T cell repertoires in cytomegalovirus infection. TCRdb reprocessed the reads with MiXCR, giving one entry per CDR3 protein. This sample has fewer than 250,000 distinct CDR3 sequences, with roughly an eighth found just once. Material: PBMCs. The receptors here all came from a human donor in good health (CMV status not recorded). Some clones in this sample may be carry-over from other donors' samples.

In this sample, this clonotype turned up a few times. The V and J genes are TRBV12-3 or TRBV12-4 and TRBJ1-5; D might be TRBD1 (5 bases). V shed 5 bases and J shed 3 bases, with 11 bases lying between them. The length of the CDR3 is 14 residues. The CDR3 nucleotides read TGTGCCAGCAGTACAGGTTACCCCAATCAGCCCCAGCATTTT. Encoded protein: CASSTGYPNQPQHF.

This clonotype was seen repeatedly, ten times or more. The CDR3 spells CASRSHLGGDYEQYF. In DNA, the CDR3 is TGTGCCAGCAGGTCCCACCTCGGGGGAGACTACGAGCAGTACTTC. The genes are TRBV7-2 and TRBJ2-7; maybe TRBD2 (6 bases). This CDR3 is built from 15 residues. Germline CDR1 and CDR2: SGHTA and FQGNSA. Trimming took off 6 bases at V and 3 bases at J, with 18 bases between the two ends.